A single sample gave rise to the 28 T cell receptor beta chains below, sequenced in a study of blood T cell repertoires in COVID-19. The assay was immunoSEQ multiplex PCR, and TCRdb's table has in-frame clones only and misses some. The data hold hundreds of thousands of clones, with roughly 86% observed a single time. The sequencing sample was made of peripheral blood. The receptors shown here come from an older woman who had recovered from COVID-19.

The CDR3 region is CASSLERELSPLHF. The CDR3 nucleotides read TGTGCCAGCAGTTTAGAAAGGGAGCTTTCACCCCTCCACTTT. The chain employs TRBV28 and TRBJ1-6; D ambiguous. The CDR3 spans 14 residues. CDR1 is MDHEN, CDR2 SYDVKM, per germline. The V and J ends lost 2 bases and 9 bases respectively, with 11 bases between them.

This chain links TRBV5-1 with TRBJ1-5, with D maybe TRBD1 (6 bases). CDR3 length: 15 residues. Germline V gene data show CDR1 as SGHRS and CDR2 as YFSETQ. Trimming pared 5 bases from V and 0 bases from J, leaving 12 bases between. CDR3 sequence: CASREGVISNQPQHF. For the CDR3, the DNA is TGCGCCAGCAGAGAGGGGGTAATTAGCAATCAGCCCCAGCATTTT.

In DNA, the CDR3 is TGTGCCACCTGGACACCCAGGGGCGAGCAGTACTTC. Translating gives CATWTPRGEQYF. The V call is TRBV10-3, the J call TRBJ2-7; D perhaps matches TRBD1 (6 bases). The CDR3 is made up of 12 amino acids. Germline values: CDR1 ENHRY, CDR2 SYGVKD. The ends were cut back, 10 bases at V and 6 bases at J, with 16 bases in the middle.

The V gene is TRBV28, the J gene TRBJ1-5; TRBD1 might be the D (5 bases). The V gene's germline CDR1 is MDHEN and CDR2 SYDVKM. V was pared by 4 bases and J by 5 bases, with 21 bases between. The CDR3 loop spans 17 amino acids. The CDR3 DNA reads as TGTGCCAGCAGTTATGTGCCCTCCAGGGTTAGAGATCAGCCCCAGCATTTT. It is translated as CASSYVPSRVRDQPQHF.

This clone was picked up a small number of times. J is TRBJ1-1 and V is TRBV5-1, with 7 bases aligning to TRBD1. Unmatched junction bases numbered 5, after V lost 3 bases and J lost 3 bases. Germline-derived CDR1 and CDR2 are SGHRS and YFSETQ. The length of the CDR3 is 14 residues. For the CDR3, the DNA is TGCGCCAGCAGCTCACAGGGGTTGGACACTGAAGCTTTCTTT. Translated, it gives CASSSQGLDTEAFF.

The rearrangement links TRBV29-1 to TRBJ2-5; possibly TRBD1 for D (5 bases). Trimming removed 4 bases at V and 0 bases at J, with 12 bases between. Germline V lookup: CDR1 SQVTM, CDR2 ANQGSEA. The CDR3 extends over 14 amino acids. CDR3 sequence reads: CSVVGHRYQETQYF. In nucleotides, the CDR3 is TGCAGCGTTGTCGGCCACAGGTACCAAGAGACCCAGTACTTC. Together with reference TRBV29-1 and TRBJ2-5, the CDR3 gives the full variable domain: SAVISQKPSRDICQRGTSLTIQCQVDSQVTMMFWYRQQPGQSLTLIATANQGSEATYESGFVIDKFPISRPNLTFSTLTVSNMSPEDSSIYLCSVVGHRYQETQYFGPGTRLLVL.

V is TRBV29-1 and J is TRBJ2-7, with D hard to call. The CDR3 loop spans 13 amino acids. The ends were cut back, 6 bases at V and 2 bases at J, with 14 bases in the middle. CDR1 and CDR2 from the germline V gene are SQVTM and ANQGSEA. This CDR3 reads CSVRRGGTYEQYF. The CDR3 DNA is TGCAGCGTCCGCCGTGGCGGAACCTACGAGCAGTACTTC.

This clone was seen once. The CDR3 is CASSQLGGTQYF. DNA of the CDR3: TGTGCCAGCAGCCAACTAGGAGGGACCCAGTACTTC. The V and J genes are TRBV3-1 (or the pseudogene TRBV3-2) and TRBJ2-5; D might be TRBD2 (5 bases). Germline V gives CDR1 LGHDT, CDR2 YNNKEL (reference sequence). V shed 2 bases and J shed 7 bases, with 8 bases lying between them. CDR3 size: 12 residues.

V usage is TRBV3-1 (or the pseudogene TRBV3-2) and J usage is TRBJ2-2, with 7 bases matching TRBD1. The length of the CDR3 is 15 residues. Germline V gives CDR1 LGHDT, CDR2 YNNKEL (reference sequence). V shed 4 bases and J 1 base; nucleotides not matched to a gene: 3. CDR3 loop: CASSPRDRNTGELFF. The CDR3 nucleotides read TGTGCCAGCAGCCCCCGGGACAGGAACACCGGGGAGCTGTTTTTT.

This clone was counted only a few times. The rearrangement joins TRBV7-9 to TRBJ1-2; D might be TRBD1 (6 bases). Trimming took 2 bases from V and 3 from J, leaving 19 bases between them. The CDR3 totals 17 residues. The germline V gene encodes CDR1 SEHNR and CDR2 FQNEAQ (reference sequence). DNA of the CDR3: TGTGCCAGCAGCTTATCAGGGGCCTCTAAACCTGACTATGGCTACACCTTC. This sequence encodes CASSLSGASKPDYGYTF.

The gene calls are TRBV9 and TRBJ2-5; TRBD2 aligns across 10 bases. V lost 4 bases, J lost 1 base, and 7 bases stayed unmatched. The CDR3 is made up of 16 amino acids. CDR1 is SGDLS, CDR2 YYNGEE, per germline. This CDR3 reads CASSLLSGGFQETQYF. DNA for the CDR3: TGTGCCAGCAGCCTACTTAGCGGGGGGTTCCAAGAGACCCAGTACTTC.

The chain employs TRBV2 and TRBJ2-2; no clear D. This CDR3 region has 12 residues. Trimming removed 3 bases at V and 5 bases at J, with 4 bases between. Germline CDR1 and CDR2: SNHLY and FYNNEI. DNA for the CDR3: TGTGCCAGCAGTGAGCGGACCGGGGAGCTGTTTTTT. Translating it yields CASSERTGELFF.

The chain couples TRBV11-1 to TRBJ1-2; a possible D gene is TRBD1 (5 bases). The germline V and J ends were trimmed by 3 bases and 6 bases, with 20 bases remaining between them. CDR3 length equals 16 residues. Germline V gene data show CDR1 as SGHAT and CDR2 as FQDESV (reference sequence). CDR3 DNA: TGTGCCAGCAGCTTGGTGCTGGGCAGCCCGGGGGATGGCTACACCTTC. This translates into CASSLVLGSPGDGYTF.

As to this clone: Given a much more abundant clone one base away, this may be a read error. The chain uses TRBV5-6 and TRBJ2-7, with 10 bases lining up with TRBD1. Germline loops: CDR1 SGHDT, CDR2 YYEEEE. J gave up 5 bases and V 3 bases, and 5 bases lay outside the gene matches. This CDR3 has 14 residues. CDR3 region: CASSSGTGVHEQYF. DNA for the CDR3: TGTGCCAGCAGCTCCGGGACAGGGGTCCACGAGCAGTACTTC.

The chain carries TRBV5-1 and TRBJ2-5; 9 bases map to TRBD1. CDR1 and CDR2 from the germline V gene are SGHRS and YFSETQ. The J segment lost 2 bases and the V segment lost 0 bases, leaving 2 bases of the junction unmatched. The CDR3 covers 15 residues. In nucleotides, the CDR3 is TGCGCCAGCAGCTTGGGGGACAGGGATCAAGAGACCCAGTACTTC. Translated: CASSLGDRDQETQYF.

V is TRBV4-1 and J is TRBJ2-2; 9 positions match TRBD2. With 4 bases clipped from V and 5 bases from J, the junction kept 5 bases outside the gene matches. This CDR3 has 15 residues. Germline V lookup: CDR1 MGHRA, CDR2 YSYEKL. DNA of the CDR3: TGCGCCAGCAGCCTGGAAGGACTAGCGACCGGGGAGCTGTTTTTT. Its translation: CASSLEGLATGELFF.

This chain links TRBV6-5 with TRBJ1-1; D remains unclear. V was trimmed by 0 bases and J by 1 base, leaving 6 bases between them. The CDR3 contains 14 residues. Germline-derived CDR1 and CDR2 are MNHEY and SVGAGI. CDR3 nucleotide sequence: TGTGCCAGCAGTTACTCGGGAGGGAACACTGAAGCTTTCTTT. Amino acids: CASSYSGGNTEAFF.

The chain couples TRBV9 to TRBJ1-2; a possible D gene is TRBD1 (5 bases). The ends were cut back, 4 bases at V and 8 bases at J, with 21 bases in the middle. CDR1 is SGDLS, CDR2 YYNGEE, per germline. CDR3 length: 15 residues. CDR3 DNA sequence: TGTGCCAGCAGCTTTCTCCTGGGGCGGGCGGGAGGCTACACCTTC. Amino acids: CASSFLLGRAGGYTF. The full variable domain, in which reference TRBV9 and TRBJ1-2 provide the parts outside the CDR3, is DSGVTQTPKHLITATGQRVTLRCSPRSGDLSVYWYQQSLDQGLQFLIQYYNGEERAKGNILERFSAQQFPDLHSELNLSSLELGDSALYFCASSFLLGRAGGYTFGSGTRLTVV.

This clone was counted a few times. The CDR3 region is CASSNHRRNGELFF. CDR3 DNA: TGTGCCAGCAGTAACCACCGGCGGAACGGGGAGCTGTTTTTT. The rearrangement uses TRBV27 and TRBJ2-2; D unresolved. Per germline, CDR1 MNHEY and CDR2 SMNVEV (reference sequence). V was clipped by 5 bases and J by 7 bases, with 14 bases between them. There are 14 residues in the CDR3.

This clone occurred once. The CDR3 region is CASTRLGQGYYGYTF. The DNA for the CDR3 is TGTGCCAGCACCCGACTGGGACAGGGCTACTATGGCTACACCTTC. The V gene is TRBV27, the J gene TRBJ1-2; 9 bases fit TRBD1. From germline, CDR1 is MNHEY and CDR2 SMNVEV (reference sequence). This CDR3 comprises 15 residues. Germline trimming cut 7 bases from V and 3 bases from J; bases unmatched to any gene: 9.

Regarding this clone: The junction departs from the called germline gene at one end, perhaps through a read error. The J gene is TRBJ2-1, the V gene TRBV3-1 (or the pseudogene TRBV3-2); D remains ambiguous. This CDR3 spans 15 amino acids. The germline CDR1 and CDR2 sequences are LGHDT and YNNKEL (reference sequence). The CDR3, as DNA: TGTGCCAGCAGTCAAGACGTCAGCTCCTACAATGAGCAGTTCTTC. It encodes CASSQDVSSYNEQFF.

About this clone: Different DNA sequences within this sample yield the same CDR3. The CDR3 spells CASSPGTDTQYF. CDR3 sequence (DNA): TGTGCCAGCAGCCCGGGGACAGATACGCAGTATTTT. The V call is TRBV3-1 (or the pseudogene TRBV3-2), the J call TRBJ2-3, with D perhaps TRBD2 (5 bases). This CDR3 spans 12 amino acids. CDR1 and CDR2 from the germline V gene are LGHDT and YNNKEL (reference sequence). The V and J ends lost 4 bases and 3 bases respectively, with 5 bases between them.

This clone was seen just once. In DNA form, the CDR3 reads TGTGCCAGCACGAGCGGTCCGATGAGCGGGGCCCAGTACTTC. This codes for CASTSGPMSGAQYF. The J gene is TRBJ2-5, the V gene TRBV9; TRBD2 matches at 7 bases. This CDR3 is 14 amino acids long. Losses at the gene ends were 6 bases for V and 9 bases for J; bases not matched to a gene: 14. Germline V gives CDR1 SGDLS, CDR2 YYNGEE.

This clone was seen only once. The rearrangement joins TRBV18 to TRBJ2-7, with TRBD2 matching 8 bases. The CDR3 runs to 17 residues. The ends lost 5 bases at V and 4 bases at J; junction bases unmatched: 16. Germline V CDR1 and CDR2: KGHSH, LQKENI. Here the CDR3 reads CASSSQRTSTGYYEQYF. The CDR3 DNA follows: TGTGCCAGCTCATCCCAGAGGACTAGCACAGGGTATTACGAGCAGTACTTC.

This chain connects TRBV5-1 to TRBJ2-2, with D possibly being TRBD1 (5 bases). Germline V gene lookup returns CDR1 SGHRS and CDR2 YFSETQ. The CDR3 consists of 15 residues. V lost 4 bases and J 2 bases, leaving 12 bases between the germline ends. CDR3 amino acids: CASSSLTGNTGELFF. As DNA, the CDR3 is TGCGCCAGCAGCAGCCTTACAGGAAACACCGGGGAGCTGTTTTTT.

The CDR3 DNA sequence: TGCGCCAGCAGCCAAGAAGTAATAGCGGTGTTAAACACCGGGGAGCTGTTTTTT. It encodes CASSQEVIAVLNTGELFF. The chain links TRBV4-3 to TRBJ2-2, with D possibly being TRBD2 (6 bases). The length of the CDR3 is 18 residues. The germline V gene encodes CDR1 LGHNA and CDR2 YSLEER. The ends were cut back, 0 bases at V and 2 bases at J, with 16 bases in the middle.

This chain links TRBV3-1 (or the pseudogene TRBV3-2) with TRBJ2-1, with a possible D match to TRBD2 (6 bases). CDR3 length: 14 amino acids. V was clipped by 2 bases and J by 7 bases, with 12 bases between them. CDR1 is LGHDT, CDR2 YNNKEL, per germline (reference sequence). CDR3 sequence: CASSQRAGRNEQFF. CDR3 DNA: TGTGCCAGCAGCCAACGGGCAGGGAGGAATGAGCAGTTCTTC.

The gene calls are TRBV4-3 and TRBJ1-1, with D maybe TRBD1 (6 bases). Germline V gene lookup returns CDR1 LGHNA and CDR2 YSLEER. V gave up 1 base and J gave up 7 bases, with 16 bases separating them. The CDR3 runs 15 residues. DNA of the CDR3: TGCGCCAGCAGCCAAGGTAATTCCAGGGGTTATGAAGCTTTCTTT. This gives the protein CASSQGNSRGYEAFF.